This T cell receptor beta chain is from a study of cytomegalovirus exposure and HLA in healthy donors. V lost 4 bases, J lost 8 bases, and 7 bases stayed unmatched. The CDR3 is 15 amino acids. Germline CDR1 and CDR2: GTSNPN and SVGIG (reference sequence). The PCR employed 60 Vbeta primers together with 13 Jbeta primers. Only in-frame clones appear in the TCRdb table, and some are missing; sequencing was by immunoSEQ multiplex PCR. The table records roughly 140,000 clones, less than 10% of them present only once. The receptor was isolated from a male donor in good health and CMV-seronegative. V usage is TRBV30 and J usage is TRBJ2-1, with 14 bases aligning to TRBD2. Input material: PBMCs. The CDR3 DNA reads TGTGCCTGGACCCGGGGACTAGCGGGAGTAGATGAGCAGTTCTTC. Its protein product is CAWTRGLAGVDEQFF.